A selection of T cell receptor beta chains follows, all from one sample in a study of blood T cell repertoires in COVID-19. Sequencing used immunoSEQ multiplex PCR; TCRdb keeps in-frame clones, though not all of them. This table has some 66,000 clones, around 84% appearing once. The sample consisted of peripheral blood. Receptor source: a man aged 50 or older with active COVID-19. Each CDR3 is given with its conserved first and last residue. A D gene is named only where the DNA matches it firmly. Size tells how often a clone was seen (once, few, many) or the class of an expanded clone, and some rows leave it out.

D,V,length,size,J,DNA,CDR3
TRBD1,TRBV5-6,14,NA,TRBJ2-2,TGTGCCAGCAGCTGGGGACAGACTGTCCGGGAGCTGTTTTTT,CASSWGQTVRELFF
TRBD1,TRBV15,15,NA,TRBJ2-1,TGTGCCACCAGCCGGACAGGGGCGGGAGTCAATGAGCAGTTCTTC,CATSRTGAGVNEQFF
NA,TRBV10-1,16,NA,TRBJ2-5,TGCGCCAGCAGTGAGAAGGCGGGGAAGACCCATAAGACCCAGTACTTC,CASSEKAGKTHKTQYF
NA,TRBV2,13,NA,TRBJ2-5,TGTGCCAGCACCTTGACTCACGGAGAGACCCAGTACTTC,CASTLTHGETQYF
TRBD2,TRBV6-6,15,once,TRBJ2-2,TGTGCCAGCAGTTACTCTCTAGCGGGGACCGGGGAGCTGTTTTTT,CASSYSLAGTGELFF
NA,TRBV27,13,NA,TRBJ1-1,TGTGCCAGCAACTCTTCCCCCGGGACTGAAGCTTTCTTT,CASNSSPGTEAFF
NA,TRBV9,14,NA,TRBJ1-6,TGTGCCAGCAGCGCCCGACAGGAGAATTCACCCCTCCACTTT,CASSARQENSPLHF
NA,TRBV12-3/TRBV12-4,13,NA,TRBJ1-1,TGTGCCAGCAGTTTAGCGCGGGGATCTGAAGCTTTCTTT,CASSLARGSEAFF
NA,TRBV15,13,NA,TRBJ1-6,TGTGCCACCAGGCCGCAGTGGAATTCACCCCTCCACTTT,CATRPQWNSPLHF
NA,TRBV5-4,14,NA,TRBJ1-2,TGTGCCAGCAGCTTGGGCAGACGGGACTATGGCTACACCTTC,CASSLGRRDYGYTF
NA,TRBV5-1,16,once,TRBJ1-3,TGCGCCAGCAGTTATGGCGGCGGTAACTCTGGAAACACCATATATTTT,CASSYGGGNSGNTIYF
TRBD1,TRBV2,14,NA,TRBJ2-2,TGTGCCAGCCGGGACAGAGATTACACCGGGGAGCTGTTTTTT,CASRDRDYTGELFF
TRBD1,TRBV5-6,15,NA,TRBJ1-1,TGTGCCAGCAGCCCGGTGGACAGGGACGACACTGAAGCTTTCTTT,CASSPVDRDDTEAFF
TRBD2,TRBV11-2,16,few,TRBJ2-2,TGTGCCAGCAGCGGACTAGCGGGAGGGCCGGTCGGGGAGCTGTTTTTT,CASSGLAGGPVGELFF
NA,TRBV12-3/TRBV12-4,13,few,TRBJ1-5,TGTGCCAGCAGGAGAGTCCCGCTGGAGCCCCAGCATTTT,CASRRVPLEPQHF
TRBD2,TRBV4-1,14,NA,TRBJ2-1,TGCGCCAGCAGCCAAGATAGGACTAGCCATGAGCAGTTCTTC,CASSQDRTSHEQFF
TRBD2,TRBV27,15,NA,TRBJ2-1,TGTGCCAGCAGTTTAGCGGGAGAACTCTACAATGAGCAGTTCTTC,CASSLAGELYNEQFF
TRBD1,TRBV4-2,16,NA,TRBJ1-5,TGTGCCAGCAGCCACGGGGGGACAGGAGAGAATCAGCCCCAGCATTTT,CASSHGGTGENQPQHF
NA,TRBV21-1,15,NA,TRBJ2-4,TGTGCCAGCAGCAAACGATCTAGTAGCTGGAACATTCAGTACTTC,CASSKRSSSWNIQYF
NA,TRBV3-1/TRBV3-2,13,NA,TRBJ2-7,TGTGCCAGCAGCCAAGACCGACTAGGTGGGCCGTACTTC,CASSQDRLGGPYF
TRBD1,TRBV3-1/TRBV3-2,15,few,TRBJ1-6,TGTGCCAGCAGCCAAGCGGGACAGGGAAATTCACCCCTCCACTTT,CASSQAGQGNSPLHF
NA,TRBV10-1,12,NA,TRBJ2-5,TGCGCCAGCAGTGAGTCGCCGGGGACCCAGTACTTC,CASSESPGTQYF
NA,TRBV3-1/TRBV3-2,14,few,TRBJ2-7,TGTGCCAGCAGCCAAGTGGGGGCAAGAGACGAGCAGTACTTC,CASSQVGARDEQYF
TRBD1,TRBV15,15,NA,TRBJ2-5,TGTGCCACCAGCAAACACAGGGGCAGCCAAGAGACCCAGTACTTC,CATSKHRGSQETQYF
TRBD1,TRBV7-8,16,NA,TRBJ1-1,TGTGCCAGCAGCGCCCGGACAGGGGGCCGGAGCACTGAAGCTTTCTTT,CASSARTGGRSTEAFF
NA,TRBV29-1,14,NA,TRBJ2-5,TGCAGCGCCCCTTTGGAGGACAGCCAAGAGACCCAGTACTTC,CSAPLEDSQETQYF
TRBD1,TRBV7-9,19,NA,TRBJ2-6,TGTGCCAGCAGCTTAAGTTATAGGACAGGGGACTCTGGGGCCAACGTCCTGACTTTC,CASSLSYRTGDSGANVLTF
NA,TRBV18,15,NA,TRBJ2-2,TGTGCCAGCTCACCAGGTCAGGTCCGGACCGGGGAGCTGTTTTTT,CASSPGQVRTGELFF
TRBD2,TRBV7-2,13,NA,TRBJ2-1,TGTGCCAGCAGCTCGGGACTAGCGGAGCAGCAGTTCTTC,CASSSGLAEQQFF
TRBD2,TRBV3-1/TRBV3-2,16,NA,TRBJ2-5,TGTGCCAGCACCGCAAAAAGGACTAGCGGGCAGGAGACCCAGTACTTC,CASTAKRTSGQETQYF
NA,TRBV4-2,15,NA,TRBJ1-6,TGTGCCAGCAGCCAAGATGGCCAGGGACAATCACCCCTCCACTTT,CASSQDGQGQSPLHF
TRBD1,TRBV18,16,NA,TRBJ2-3,TGTGCCAGCTCACCCCTGGGACAGGGGTCCCCAGATACGCAGTATTTT,CASSPLGQGSPDTQYF
TRBD1,TRBV6-4,17,NA,TRBJ1-6,TGTGCCAGCAGTGGGGACAGGGATTGGGGCTATAATTCACCCCTCCACTTT,CASSGDRDWGYNSPLHF
NA,TRBV5-4,16,NA,TRBJ1-6,TGTGCCAGCAGCTTGGTTAGGAGCTCCTATAATTCACCCCTCCACTTT,CASSLVRSSYNSPLHF
NA,TRBV18,12,once,TRBJ1-2,TGTGCCAGCTCACCACGACAGTATGGCTACACCTTC,CASSPRQYGYTF
NA,TRBV6-5,13,NA,TRBJ2-2,TGTGCCAGCAGTTATACTAGCTCCGGGGAGCTGTTTTTT,CASSYTSSGELFF
TRBD2,TRBV5-4,15,NA,TRBJ2-1,TGTGCCAGCAGCCCCAGCGGGGGGGCCTCCGATGAGCAGTTCTTC,CASSPSGGASDEQFF
NA,TRBV6-5,13,NA,TRBJ1-4,TGTGCCAGCAGTTACTCGAAGATGGGGGGACTGTTTTTT,CASSYSKMGGLFF
NA,TRBV5-6,14,NA,TRBJ2-3,TGTGCCAGCAGCGTACGCGGGATGACAGATACGCAGTATTTT,CASSVRGMTDTQYF